These T cell receptor beta chains were read from a single sample in a study of T cell responses to AZD1222 COVID-19 vaccine. The protocol was immunoSEQ multiplex PCR, while the TCRdb copy is restricted to in-frame clones and leaves out a portion. This sample has roughly 83,000 clones, with roughly 86% found just once. The sample here was peripheral blood, taken on day 0 of AZD1222 vaccination. Receptor source: an adult in good health. CDR3s include the opening cysteine and the closing phenylalanine or tryptophan. Size values are once, few and many counts, or a class for expanded clones, and some rows have none.

TRBV9 - CASNSGRLTDTQYF
TRBV28 - CASSPPTGRRDYGYTF
TRBV7-6 - CASSSKPRGAFTDTQYF
TRBV5-1 - CASSSYSRDKNTEAFF
TRBV29-1 - CSVKGLAGITDTQYF
TRBV6-1 - CASSEGGGPAYEQYF
TRBV7-6 - CASTWTNLNTGELFF
TRBV30 once CAWNSGQVLGAEQFF
TRBV9 - CASSVSLKTSGRGGANVLTF
TRBV18 once CASSPGARNYGYTF
TRBV29-1 - CSALGGTGYYEQYF
TRBV27 - CASSSQSSGAHSYEQYF
TRBV5-1 - CASSLEVGPVLGANVLTF
TRBV7-3 - CASSFGGSGYEQYF
TRBV29-1 - CSTRDSGEQYF
TRBV9 - CASSEGQNYGYTF
TRBV30 once CAWSPGGRYEQYF
TRBV11-2 - CASSLGQGNSETQYF
TRBV19 - CASSIGQGYTEAFF
TRBV4-2 - CASSQDGGARNQPQHF
TRBV19 - CASSARGQFEKLFF
TRBV18 - CASSPPGDTQYF
TRBV7-6 - CASSLFGSYEQYF
TRBV5-6 - CASISPMGMNTEAFF
TRBV7-3 - CASSLTSRTSGIISYNEQFF
TRBV27 - CASTVGTYNSPLHF
TRBV9 - CASSVVSDRGREQFF
TRBV11-3 - CASSPTGTGSYEQYF
TRBV3-1/TRBV3-2 - CASSPRAGATKNIQYF
TRBV5-1 - CASSFRTGTTNTGELFF
TRBV3-1/TRBV3-2 - CASSYYGTGGEEKLFF